Listed here is a single T cell receptor (beta chain). The antigen remains unidentified. Sequencing was performed with immunoSEQ multiplex PCR; in TCRdb, only in-frame clones are kept and a portion is missing. The table shows fewer than 80,000 clones, with approximately 98% occurring only once. Unstimulated Tregs (CD4+CD25+CD127-) and CD4+CD25- non-Tregs were sorted from PBMCs. V was pared by 3 bases and J by 1 base, with 13 bases of the junction left unmatched. Germline CDR1 reads ENHRY; CDR2 reads SYGVKD. The length of the CDR3 is 19 residues. The data were obtained in a study of Tregs in tolerant kidney transplant recipients. Study-wide points: Few patients were studied, so findings need validation in larger groups.

The TCR was taken from a human donor who received a combined kidney and bone marrow transplant. The sample in question was CD4+ T cells from blood, obtained before the transplant. The chain recombines TRBV10-3 with TRBJ2-2, with 8 bases matching TRBD1. The CDR3 spells CAISDGDRSSLRNTGELFF. The DNA of the CDR3 is TGTGCCATCAGTGATGGGGACAGGAGTAGTTTGAGGAACACCGGGGAGCTGTTTTTT.